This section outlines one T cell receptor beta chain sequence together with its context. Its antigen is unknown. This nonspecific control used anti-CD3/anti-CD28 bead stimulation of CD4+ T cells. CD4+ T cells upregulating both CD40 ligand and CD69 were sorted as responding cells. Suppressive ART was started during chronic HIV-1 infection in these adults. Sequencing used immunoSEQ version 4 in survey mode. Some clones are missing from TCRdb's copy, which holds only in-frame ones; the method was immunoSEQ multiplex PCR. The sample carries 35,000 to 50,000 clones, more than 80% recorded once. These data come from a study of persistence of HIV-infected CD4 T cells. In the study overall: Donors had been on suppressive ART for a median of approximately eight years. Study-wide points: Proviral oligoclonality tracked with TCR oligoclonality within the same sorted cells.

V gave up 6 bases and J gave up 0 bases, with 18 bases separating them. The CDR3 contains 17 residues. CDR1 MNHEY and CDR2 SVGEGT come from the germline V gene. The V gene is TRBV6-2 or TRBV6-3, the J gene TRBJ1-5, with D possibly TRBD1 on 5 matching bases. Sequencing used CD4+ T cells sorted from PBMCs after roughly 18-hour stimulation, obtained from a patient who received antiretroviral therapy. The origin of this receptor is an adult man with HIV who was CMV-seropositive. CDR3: CASSLGRTLDSNQPQHF. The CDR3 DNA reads TGTGCCAGCAGCCTGGGACGGACTCTAGATAGCAATCAGCCCCAGCATTTT.